This TCR beta chain was recorded in a study of regulatory T cells in long-lasting Graves disease. Study background: Patients with persistent Graves' disease had over 5 years of antithyroid drugs and persistent TSH receptor antibodies. Whole-study results and caveats: Newly diagnosed disease favored TRBV20-1 and TRBJ2-1 over persistent disease. Peripheral blood alone, not thyroid tissue, underwent study.

Regarding time point: persistent/refractory GD, antithyroid drugs over 5 years with positive TRAb. PBMCs were the source of the RNA used for TCR sequencing. Building the TCR beta libraries relied on iRepertoire HTBI primers, and CDR3 regions underwent Arm-PCR. TCRdb reprocessed the multiplex PCR reads with MiXCR, giving one entry per CDR3 protein. The data contain approximately 350,000 distinct CDR3 sequences, roughly 25% of them seen just once; the ten biggest clones take up approximately 30%. Comments on this clonotype: Antigen specificity is unknown.

V lost 4 bases to trimming and J lost 6 bases, with 15 bases between them. This CDR3 is built from 15 residues. This clonotype was sampled from a woman between 35 and 50 years old with Graves disease. The V gene is TRBV12-3 or TRBV12-4, the J gene TRBJ2-2; D unclear. The source material was peripheral blood mononuclear cells (PBMCs), sampled when the disease was refractory, from a patient treated with antithyroid drugs. The CDR3 reads CASSSPPKRAGELFF. CDR3 sequence (DNA): TGTGCCAGCAGTTCACCACCCAAGAGAGCCGGGGAGCTGTTTTTT.